This TCR beta chain comes out of a study of cytomegalovirus exposure and HLA in healthy donors. Study-level information: It was reported in a later analysis that the same platform had been used for the roughly 130 validation repertoires as for the approximately 670 first-cohort repertoires. Whole-study results and caveats: Across donors, most TCRs were seen rarely, yet some public ones were widespread. In a later analysis, first-cohort TCR clusters were found to tend to co-occur in the 120 validation repertoires.

This CDR3 region has 14 residues. The V gene end was trimmed by 5 bases and the J gene end by 5 bases; junction bases not matched to a gene: 9. Germline V CDR1 and CDR2: SGHRS, YFSETQ. Clones were sequenced by immunoSEQ multiplex PCR, and TCRdb holds only the in-frame ones, with some missing. This table has some 140,000 clones, roughly 86% appearing once. With respect to this clone: Its specificity is unknown.

The sample comprised PBMCs. The clonotype originates from a woman aged 25 to 45 in good health and CMV-seronegative. The chain carries TRBV5-1 and TRBJ1-1, with 7 bases matching TRBD1. This chain's CDR3 is CASRKTGEETEAFF. Written as DNA, the CDR3 is TGCGCCAGCAGAAAAACAGGGGAGGAGACTGAAGCTTTCTTT.